This TCR beta chain was documented in a study of blood T cell repertoires in COVID-19. Produced via immunoSEQ multiplex PCR; TCRdb's table is partial and in-frame only. The table includes some 80,000 clones, roughly 80% detected once. This CDR3 is 16 amino acids long. Germline assignment: CDR1 KGHDR and CDR2 SFDVKD. V was clipped by 3 bases and J by 4 bases, with 14 bases between them. Sequencing was carried out using peripheral blood. This receptor was identified in a woman between 65 and 79 years old with acute or convalescent COVID-19. The V and J genes are TRBV24-1 and TRBJ2-2; tentatively, D is TRBD2 (5 bases). CDR3 sequence: CATSDEGTVLTGELFF. The CDR3 bases are TGTGCCACCAGTGATGAGGGAACCGTCCTCACCGGGGAGCTGTTTTTT.